This TCR beta chain came from a study of T cell changes during pregnancy in multiple sclerosis. The table came from immunoSEQ multiplex PCR; TCRdb's copy has only in-frame clones and leaves some out. The sample contains tens of thousands of clones, 91% of which appear only once. The TCR was taken from a female donor with multiple sclerosis, enrolled in a pregnancy study. This specimen was peripheral blood, taken before pregnancy.

The CDR3 region has the DNA TGTGCCAGCAGCCGCCCGACAGGGACAAAGGTTGATGAGCAGTTCTTC. Its protein is CASSRPTGTKVDEQFF. This chain links TRBV5-4 with TRBJ2-1, with TRBD1 identical over 7 bases. CDR3 length equals 16 residues. V lost 4 bases to trimming and J lost 8 bases; unmatched junction nucleotides: 15. Germline CDR1 reads SGHNT; CDR2 reads YYREEE (reference sequence).